This entry features one T cell receptor (beta chain) sequence. This sample is part of a study of T-cell reconstitution after alpha-beta-depleted transplantation in children. It was with unique molecular identifiers that the TCRbeta library was prepared. TCRdb reprocessed the PCR reads via MiXCR and lists one record per CDR3 protein. The data contain around 130,000 distinct CDR3 sequences, roughly 9.7% of them singletons. The CDR3 is 15 residues long. The ends were cut back, 2 bases at V and 4 bases at J, with 13 bases in the middle. Germline values: CDR1 MNHEY, CDR2 SVGAGI. The material sequenced was PBMCs, mostly from graft donor cells, taken 180 days after TCRalphabeta/CD19-depleted stem cell transplant. The receptor was derived from a girl in the first two years of life who had a stem cell transplant for combined immunodeficiency, so the T cells may come from the graft donor. The chain recombines TRBV6-5 with TRBJ2-3; D remains unclear. The CDR3 spells CASSYRINGADTQYF. The CDR3 nucleotides read TGTGCCAGCAGTTACCGGATAAATGGGGCAGATACGCAGTATTTT.